The source of this T cell receptor beta chain is a study of blood T cell repertoires in COVID-19. For the study at large: T cells, B-cell-depleted T cells, or PBMCs supplied cDNA or gDNA.

Germline values: CDR1 WNHNN, CDR2 SYGVQD (reference sequence). V dropped 6 bases and J dropped 15 bases, with 22 bases sitting between them. This CDR3 is 13 amino acids long. Adults between roughly 18 and 100 years of age took part from 20 to 25 US areas. Clinical history as reported by participants underpinned cohort assignment. Authors' processing steps: Reference gene primer amplification in the assay estimated nucleated cell counts. Here immunoSEQ multiplex PCR was the method, and the copy in TCRdb shows in-frame clones only, minus some. Clone size and V and J calls were adopted from that table, with D and trimming inferred from the DNA. The sample contains approximately 270,000 clones, around 92% of which appear only once.

The sample taken for sequencing was PBMCs or T cells enriched from blood (not recorded which). This clonotype was obtained from a woman aged 55 to 70 who had recovered from COVID-19. The gene calls are TRBV10-1 and TRBJ2-3; D unclear. The CDR3 reads CASSPGPYRAQYF. CDR3 in DNA: TGCGCCAGCAGCCCCGGCCCATACAGAGCACAATATTTT.